What follows is one T cell receptor (beta chain) and its context. This CDR3 contains 14 residues. The V end lost 0 bases, the J end lost 8 bases, and 13 bases lay between the germline ends. Germline-derived CDR1 and CDR2 are SGHVS and FQNEAQ. The sample comes from a study of blood T cell repertoires in COVID-19. Study as a whole: Sites across the United States, Italy and Spain contributed samples from acute and convalescent COVID-19.

Per the original data handling: Reference gene primer amplification yielded estimated nucleated cell counts. Measured with immunoSEQ multiplex PCR; TCRdb has only the in-frame clones, and not every one. V and J calls and clone size are copied from that table; D and trimming were computed from the DNA. The sample consists of around 310,000 clones, 75% to 90% of them appearing once. Sequenced: peripheral blood. The V and J genes are TRBV7-8 and TRBJ1-2, with D possibly being TRBD1 (6 bases). The receptor's source is a woman aged 55-69 years with acute or convalescent COVID-19. This CDR3 is CASSLAPTGAGYTF. The CDR3 DNA is TGTGCCAGCAGCTTAGCCCCGACAGGAGCAGGCTACACCTTC.